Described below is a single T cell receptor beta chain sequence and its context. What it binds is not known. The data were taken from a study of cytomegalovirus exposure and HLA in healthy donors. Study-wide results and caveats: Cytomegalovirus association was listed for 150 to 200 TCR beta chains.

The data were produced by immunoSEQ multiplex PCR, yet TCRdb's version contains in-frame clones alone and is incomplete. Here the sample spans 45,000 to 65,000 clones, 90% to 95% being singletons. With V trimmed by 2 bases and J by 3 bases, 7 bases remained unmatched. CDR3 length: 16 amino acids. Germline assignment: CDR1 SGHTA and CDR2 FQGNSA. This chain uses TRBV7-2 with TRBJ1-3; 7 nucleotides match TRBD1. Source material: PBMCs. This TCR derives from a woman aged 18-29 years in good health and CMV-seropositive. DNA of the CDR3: TGTGCCAGCAGCTTAACAGGGGAGGCGGTTGGAAACACCATATATTTT. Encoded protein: CASSLTGEAVGNTIYF.